This TCR beta chain is drawn from a study of response to subunit inactivated influenza vaccine (dated by TCRdb to between 2018 and 2020). About the study as a whole: The study used deep quantitative T cell receptor repertoire profiling to track responses to a trivalent subunit inactivated influenza vaccine.

The junction shows trimming of 5 bases on V and 0 bases on J, and the gene matches do not reach 16 bases of it. From its cysteine to its phenylalanine, the CDR3 spans 20 amino acids. CDR3 DNA is the only sequence kept; it has 60 bases, read in frame from the first base. CDR1 SGHAT and CDR2 FQNNGV are derived from the germline V gene. The library was generated by RT-PCR. TCRdb records Illumina HiSeq 2500 as the sequencer. TCRdb applied fastp at Q25 and MiXCR to the public reads, then kept only in-frame beta chains. Each CDR3 protein appears once, grouped with its most common genes and DNA. The sample table lists 180,000 or so distinct CDR3 sequences, roughly 12% of them with a count of one. Approximately 30% of the sample goes to the ten largest clones. Overall study results and their limits: According to the authors, only a limited number of new T cells may be recruited by each seasonal influenza vaccination.

A word on this clonotype: There is no known antigen for this receptor. No much larger clone is present one base from it, and per-base qualities are unavailable.

This same sample was also taken into another study, of T cells expressing NK-cell markers. Per the second study: The TCR beta cDNA libraries were made using 5'RACE template switching, a step that added both a universal primer site and unique molecular identifiers. TCR beta-chain repertoires were profiled in sorted CD3+CD56+NKG2C+, CD3+CD56+NKG2C- and CD3+CD56-NKG2C+ T-cell subsets from roughly eight donors. Seven of the eight sequenced donors were HCMV-seropositive and one was HCMV-seronegative. To restrict sorting to alphabetaTCR-expressing T cells, an anti-gammadeltaTCR antibody was added in several experiments. In six or seven donors, the dominant CD3+CD56+NKG2C+ clonotypes ranked among the top 10 CD8+ clonotypes, making up roughly 1.0-7.0% of CD8+ T cells. Those dominant clonotypes were again the most abundant among CD3+CD56-NKG2C+ cells in several donors, at about 25-60.1%. Whether the expanded NKG2C-expressing T cell clones were specific for HCMV antigens remained unclear. Randomly selected healthy volunteers, three men and five women, were used as the eight sequenced donors. HCMV serostatus was determined by detecting HCMV-specific IgG in serum with a commercial ELISA kit. Ficoll density gradient centrifugation was used to isolate peripheral blood mononuclear cells from blood. Magnetic immunoseparation with Miltenyi isolation kits was used to isolate CD4+ and CD8+ T cells from PBMC. Priming for cDNA synthesis came from the TCR beta constant segment, and two successive PCR amplification steps followed. Libraries were sequenced as 2 x 150 bp reads on Illumina HiSeq 2000/2500, MiSeq or NextSeq. MIGEC handled demultiplexing of the reads and grouping by UMI, while MiTCR was used to assemble and quantify clonotypes. Only TCR cDNA sequences supported by at least two reads were kept to exclude erroneous sequences. Downstream repertoire analysis used the tcR package, and clonotypes were matched across fractions by CDR3 nucleotide sequence plus V segment. VDJmatch was used to annotate antigen specificity against VDJdb, with one amino acid substitution in CDR3 allowed.

Recombination joined TRBV11-2 with TRBJ2-1; TRBD2 aligns with 10 central bases. The material sequenced was CD8+ T cells sorted from PBMCs, taken 11 to 12 days after vaccination. This TCR was recovered from a man aged 50-59 years who received an inactivated influenza vaccine. Donor details come from another sample of the same person, matched by shared clones. The bases read TGTGCCAGCAGCCTGACCCTTAGCGGGGGGACGGAGAGCTCCTACAATGAGCAGTTCTTC. This translates into CASSLTLSGGTESSYNEQFF.